A selection of T cell receptor beta chains follows, all from one sample in a study of molecular identifiers for immune sequencing clone quantification. TCRdb fed the PCR reads into MiXCR, producing one record per CDR3 protein. This table has more than 50,000 distinct CDR3 sequences, under 20% appearing once. Sequences were obtained from naive CD8+ T cells from blood, with Jurkat cell RNA spiked in. The receptors derive from a human donor in good health. Some libraries in this study had Jurkat cell RNA spiked in. CDR3s include the opening cysteine and the closing phenylalanine or tryptophan. The D gene is left open where the match is weak. Size values are once, few and many counts, or a class for expanded clones, and some rows have none.

TRBJ1-2 - 13 - TRBV11-2 CASTPPGVYGYTF TGTGCCAGCACCCCCCCGGGGGTCTATGGCTACACCTTC
TRBJ1-3 - 14 few TRBV6-1 CASSELIGGNTIYF TGTGCCAGCAGTGAACTCATTGGTGGAAACACCATATATTTT
TRBJ1-5 - 14 many TRBV20-1 CSGEDGGYNQPQHF TGCAGTGGTGAAGATGGCGGATACAATCAGCCCCAGCATTTT
TRBJ2-1 - 15 many TRBV24-1 CATSDPGKLAIEQFF TGTGCCACCAGTGACCCCGGAAAACTAGCAATTGAGCAGTTCTTC
TRBJ2-3 TRBD2 17 many TRBV5-4 CASSSFGREVGTDTQYF TGTGCCAGCAGCTCTTTTGGGCGGGAGGTTGGCACAGATACGCAGTATTTT
TRBJ2-7 - 13 few TRBV29-1 CSAESRGSYEQYF TGCAGCGCAGAATCCCGGGGCTCGTACGAGCAGTACTTC
TRBJ1-6 - 11 few TRBV30 CAWNTNSPLHF TGTGCCTGGAATACCAATTCACCCCTCCACTTT
TRBJ2-1 - 13 many TRBV7-9 CASSRDPFNEQFF TGTGCCAGCAGCCGCGACCCTTTCAATGAGCAGTTCTTC
TRBJ1-2 - 12 few TRBV12-3/TRBV12-4 CASSPSNYGYTF TGTGCCAGCAGTCCCTCTAACTATGGCTACACCTTC
TRBJ2-1 - 11 many TRBV24-1 CATRDYNEQFF TGTGCCACCAGGGACTACAATGAGCAGTTCTTC
TRBJ2-2 - 13 many TRBV7-8 CASSWGLSGELFF TGTGCCAGCAGCTGGGGACTCTCCGGGGAGCTGTTTTTT
TRBJ1-5 TRBD1 14 few TRBV24-1 CATSDGTGVQPQHF TGTGCCACCAGTGATGGGACAGGGGTTCAGCCCCAGCATTTT
TRBJ1-4 - 17 many TRBV11-2 CASSLFLGSTTNEKLFF TGTGCCAGCAGCTTATTTTTGGGGTCAACAACTAATGAAAAACTGTTTTTT
TRBJ2-6 - 14 many TRBV7-8 CASSSRAGANVLTF TGTGCCAGCAGCTCCCGTGCTGGGGCCAACGTCCTGACTTTC
TRBJ2-7 TRBD2 15 - TRBV9 CASSTGTSGAYEQYF TGTGCCAGCAGCACGGGGACTAGCGGCGCCTACGAGCAGTACTTC
TRBJ2-1 TRBD2 16 many TRBV15 CATSRDRLAGGPRQFF TGTGCCACCAGCAGAGATAGGCTAGCGGGAGGGCCGCGGCAGTTCTTC
TRBJ2-7 - 12 many TRBV6-2/TRBV6-3 CASSPPWREQYF TGTGCCAGCAGTCCCCCCTGGCGCGAGCAGTACTTC
TRBJ2-2 TRBD2 17 many TRBV7-9 CASSPPALAVDTGELFF TGTGCCAGCAGCCCTCCCGCGCTAGCGGTAGACACCGGGGAGCTGTTTTTT
TRBJ2-5 - 14 many TRBV7-2 CASSLDLGGETQYF TGTGCCAGCAGCTTAGACCTCGGAGGAGAGACCCAGTACTTC
TRBJ2-4 TRBD1 15 few TRBV5-6 CASSLVQTGLNIRYF TGTGCCAGCAGCTTGGTACAGACAGGGTTGAACATTCGGTACTTC
TRBJ1-1 - 12 - TRBV7-9 CASGIMNTEAFF TGTGCCAGCGGTATAATGAACACTGAAGCTTTCTTT
TRBJ2-1 - 14 - TRBV7-9 CASSRTGSLNEQFF TGTGCCAGCAGTCGTACAGGTTCCCTCAATGAGCAGTTCTTC
TRBJ2-1 TRBD2 15 - TRBV11-2 CASSFTSGTYNEQFF TGTGCCAGCAGCTTTACCAGCGGGACGTACAATGAGCAGTTCTTC
TRBJ2-6 - 17 many TRBV27 CASSFGSFDSGANVLTF TGTGCCAGCAGTTTTGGCAGCTTCGACTCTGGGGCCAACGTCCTGACTTTC
TRBJ2-3 TRBD2 17 many TRBV7-2 CASSLAVLAGVTDTQYF TGTGCCAGCAGCTTGGCTGTTCTAGCGGGAGTCACAGATACGCAGTATTTT
TRBJ2-7 - 16 many TRBV9 CASSPEGLPYSYEQYF TGTGCCAGCAGCCCCGAGGGACTTCCTTACTCCTACGAGCAGTACTTC
TRBJ2-2 TRBD2 15 many TRBV2 CASSGLATNTGELFF TGTGCCAGCAGCGGACTAGCTACGAACACCGGGGAGCTGTTTTTT
TRBJ1-6 - 16 many TRBV4-1 CASSQASPAYNSPLHF TGCGCCAGCAGCCAAGCTTCCCCCGCTTATAATTCACCCCTCCACTTT
TRBJ2-7 - 11 - TRBV27 CASSGLHEQYF TGTGCCAGCTCAGGACTCCACGAGCAGTACTTC
TRBJ1-5 - 14 many TRBV12-5 CASGFEGSGQPQHF TGTGCTAGTGGTTTTGAGGGCTCGGGCCAGCCCCAGCATTTT
TRBJ2-3 TRBD2 15 many TRBV5-1 CASSQIAGSTDTQYF TGCGCCAGCAGCCAAATAGCGGGTAGCACAGATACGCAGTATTTT
TRBJ2-1 - 15 many TRBV7-9 CASSPELWGGGWQFF TGTGCCAGCAGCCCAGAGCTGTGGGGAGGGGGATGGCAGTTCTTC
TRBJ2-6 - 17 many TRBV7-6 CASSFYDGIIGANVLTF TGTGCCAGCAGCTTTTACGACGGCATAATTGGGGCCAACGTCCTGACTTTC
TRBJ2-1 - 18 few TRBV28 CASSFYLSSEGLGDEQFF TGTGCCAGCAGTTTCTACCTGAGCAGTGAGGGGCTTGGCGATGAGCAGTTCTTC
TRBJ1-1 - 14 - TRBV7-6 CASKTTGTFTEAFF TGTGCCAGCAAAACCACAGGGACGTTCACTGAAGCTTTCTTT
TRBJ1-1 - 11 many TRBV19 CASIQNTEAFF TGTGCCAGTATACAGAACACTGAAGCTTTCTTT
TRBJ2-1 - 15 - TRBV19 CASSPRPSWANEQFF TGTGCCAGTAGTCCCCGCCCCTCCTGGGCCAATGAGCAGTTCTTC
TRBJ1-1 - 16 many TRBV10-3 CAISERVGDMNTEAFF TGTGCCATCAGTGAGAGAGTAGGCGACATGAACACTGAAGCTTTCTTT
TRBJ2-3 TRBD2 18 many TRBV7-2 CASSWTSGTPYTFDTQYF TGTGCCAGCAGCTGGACTAGCGGGACGCCTTATACTTTCGATACGCAGTATTTT
TRBJ1-2 - 15 many TRBV29-1 CSVEDHRTGAYGYTF TGCAGCGTTGAAGATCATCGCACAGGAGCCTATGGCTACACCTTC
TRBJ2-7 - 15 many TRBV5-6 CASRSATGTPYEQYF TGTGCCAGCAGATCAGCGACAGGCACCCCCTACGAGCAGTACTTC
TRBJ1-1 - 16 many TRBV4-1 CASSPALRAVSAEAFF TGCGCCAGCAGCCCCGCATTGAGGGCCGTTTCCGCTGAAGCTTTCTTT
TRBJ1-3 - 13 many TRBV7-9 CASAASSGNTIYF TGTGCCTCTGCGGCTAGCTCTGGAAACACCATATATTTT
TRBJ2-3 - 13 many TRBV30 CAWSVLAQTTQYF TGTGCCTGGAGTGTACTGGCTCAGACAACGCAGTATTTT
TRBJ2-3 - 12 many TRBV28 CASSLATDTQYF TGTGCCAGCAGCTTAGCCACAGATACGCAGTATTTT
TRBJ1-5 TRBD1 15 many TRBV7-6 CASSLGQGLLQPQHF TGTGCCAGCAGCTTAGGACAGGGGCTACTTCAGCCCCAGCATTTT
TRBJ2-7 - 14 - TRBV14 CASRATGAAYGQYF TGTGCCAGCAGGGCAACGGGGGCCGCCTACGGGCAGTACTTC